This TCR beta chain was found in a study of shared clonotypes between healthy human individuals. The wider study: CD4 naive and CD4 memory each took three plates per donor, while CD8 naive took two and CD8 memory one. Broader study findings: Across subsets, estimated richness was generally greater for naive than for memory populations. Clonotypes that were shared across a handful of donors made up approximately 5% of naive CD4 clonotypes.

The authors distributed each subset's genomic DNA evenly over several immunoSEQ plates. Profiling relied on immunoSEQ multiplex PCR, and the TCRdb table lists in-frame clones only, not all of them. The data hold hundreds of thousands of clones, with less than 80% observed a single time. Of note for this clone: Its specificity is unknown.

Trimming pared 5 bases from V and 4 bases from J, leaving 21 bases between. The germline CDR1 and CDR2 sequences are LGHNA and YNFKEQ. The CDR3 totals 16 residues. The source is a woman aged 25 to 39 in good health. The specimen was memory CD4+ T cells sorted from blood. Specified subset: CD45RA-negative fraction. The chain joins TRBV4-2 to TRBJ2-7; TRBD1 or TRBD2 may be the D gene (5 bases each). The CDR3 loop is CASSLWGRSKGYEQYF. The CDR3, as DNA: TGTGCCAGCAGCTTGTGGGGGAGATCTAAGGGATACGAGCAGTACTTC.